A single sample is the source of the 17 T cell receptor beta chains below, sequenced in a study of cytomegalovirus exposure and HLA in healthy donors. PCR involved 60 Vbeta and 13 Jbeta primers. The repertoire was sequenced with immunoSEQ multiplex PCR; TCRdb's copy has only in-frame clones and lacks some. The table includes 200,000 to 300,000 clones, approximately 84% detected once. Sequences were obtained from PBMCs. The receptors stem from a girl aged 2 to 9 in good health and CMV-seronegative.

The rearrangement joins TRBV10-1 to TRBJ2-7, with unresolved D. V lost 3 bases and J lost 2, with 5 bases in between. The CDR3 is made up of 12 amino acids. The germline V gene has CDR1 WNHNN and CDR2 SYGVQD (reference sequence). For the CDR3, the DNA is TGCGCCAGCAGTGATCATCCCTACGAGCAGTACTTC. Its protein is CASSDHPYEQYF.

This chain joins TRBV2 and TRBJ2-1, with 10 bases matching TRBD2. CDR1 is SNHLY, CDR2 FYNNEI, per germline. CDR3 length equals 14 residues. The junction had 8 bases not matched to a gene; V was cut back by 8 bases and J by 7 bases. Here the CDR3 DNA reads TGTGCCAGCGGTAGCGGGGGGTTTGGGAATGAGCAGTTCTTC. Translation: CASGSGGFGNEQFF.

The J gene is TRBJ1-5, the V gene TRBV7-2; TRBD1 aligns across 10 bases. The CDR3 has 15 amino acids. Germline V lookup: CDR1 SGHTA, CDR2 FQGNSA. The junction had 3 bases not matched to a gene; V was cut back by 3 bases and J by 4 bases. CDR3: CASSFTDRGNQPQHF. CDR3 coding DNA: TGTGCCAGCAGCTTCACGGACAGGGGGAATCAGCCCCAGCATTTT.

CDR3 loop: CASSEGAGVRADTQYF. Written as DNA, the CDR3 is TGCGCCAGCAGTGAGGGCGCCGGGGTAAGGGCAGATACGCAGTATTTT. This rearrangement joins TRBV10-1 to TRBJ2-3, with D perhaps TRBD2 (5 bases). V dropped 2 bases and J dropped 4 bases, with 16 bases sitting between them. The CDR3 is made up of 16 amino acids. Germline values: CDR1 WNHNN, CDR2 SYGVQD (reference sequence).

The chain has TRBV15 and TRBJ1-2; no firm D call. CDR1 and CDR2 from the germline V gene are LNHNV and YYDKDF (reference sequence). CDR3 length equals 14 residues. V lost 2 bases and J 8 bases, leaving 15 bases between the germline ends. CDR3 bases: TGTGCCACCAGCAGATCCCCCAAGGAACAGGGCTACACCTTC. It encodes CATSRSPKEQGYTF.

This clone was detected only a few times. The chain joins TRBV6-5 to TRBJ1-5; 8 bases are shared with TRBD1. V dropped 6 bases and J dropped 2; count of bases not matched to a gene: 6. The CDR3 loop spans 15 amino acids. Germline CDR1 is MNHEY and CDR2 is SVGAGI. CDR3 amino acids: CASRRTGLGNQPQHF. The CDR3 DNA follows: TGTGCCAGCAGGCGGACAGGGTTGGGCAATCAGCCCCAGCATTTT.

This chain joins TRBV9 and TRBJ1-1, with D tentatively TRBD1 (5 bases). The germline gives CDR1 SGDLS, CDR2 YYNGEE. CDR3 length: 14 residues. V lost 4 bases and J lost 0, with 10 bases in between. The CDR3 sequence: CASSPGRVNTEAFF. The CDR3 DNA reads TGTGCCAGCAGCCCAGGGAGGGTGAACACTGAAGCTTTCTTT. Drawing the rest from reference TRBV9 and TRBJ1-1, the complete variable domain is DSGVTQTPKHLITATGQRVTLRCSPRSGDLSVYWYQQSLDQGLQFLIQYYNGEERAKGNILERFSAQQFPDLHSELNLSSLELGDSALYFCASSPGRVNTEAFFGQGTRLTVV.

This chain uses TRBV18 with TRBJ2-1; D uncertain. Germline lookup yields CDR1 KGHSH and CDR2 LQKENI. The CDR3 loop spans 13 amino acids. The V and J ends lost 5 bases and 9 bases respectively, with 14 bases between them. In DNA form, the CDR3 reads TGTGCCAGCTCATCCGAGACCGCTAGTGAGCAGTTCTTC. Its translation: CASSSETASEQFF.

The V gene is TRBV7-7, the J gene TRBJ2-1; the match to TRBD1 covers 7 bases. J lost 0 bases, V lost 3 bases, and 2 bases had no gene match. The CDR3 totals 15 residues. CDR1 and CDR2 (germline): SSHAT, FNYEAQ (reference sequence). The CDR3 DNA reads TGTGCCAGCAGCTTTGGGGACAGCTCCTACAATGAGCAGTTCTTC. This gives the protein CASSFGDSSYNEQFF.

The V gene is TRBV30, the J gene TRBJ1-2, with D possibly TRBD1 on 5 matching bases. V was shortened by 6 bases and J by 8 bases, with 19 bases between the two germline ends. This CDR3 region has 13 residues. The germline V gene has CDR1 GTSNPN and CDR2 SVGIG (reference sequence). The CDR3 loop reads CACQGEGLVGYTF. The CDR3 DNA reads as TGTGCCTGTCAGGGAGAGGGACTAGTAGGCTACACCTTC. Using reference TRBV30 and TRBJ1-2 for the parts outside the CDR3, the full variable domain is SQTIHQWPATLVQPVGSPLSLECTVEGTSNPNLYWYRQAAGRGLQLLFYSVGIGQISSEVPQNLSASRPQDRQFILSSKKLLLSDSGFYLCACQGEGLVGYTFGSGTRLTVV.

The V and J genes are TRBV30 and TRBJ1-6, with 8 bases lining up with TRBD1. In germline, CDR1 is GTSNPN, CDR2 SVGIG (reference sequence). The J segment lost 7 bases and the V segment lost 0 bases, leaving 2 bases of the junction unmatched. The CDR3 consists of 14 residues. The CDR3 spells CAWSVGTGNSPLHF. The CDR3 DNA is TGTGCCTGGAGTGTCGGGACAGGAAATTCACCCCTCCACTTT. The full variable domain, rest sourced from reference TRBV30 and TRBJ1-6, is SQTIHQWPATLVQPVGSPLSLECTVEGTSNPNLYWYRQAAGRGLQLLFYSVGIGQISSEVPQNLSASRPQDRQFILSSKKLLLSDSGFYLCAWSVGTGNSPLHFGNGTRLTVT.

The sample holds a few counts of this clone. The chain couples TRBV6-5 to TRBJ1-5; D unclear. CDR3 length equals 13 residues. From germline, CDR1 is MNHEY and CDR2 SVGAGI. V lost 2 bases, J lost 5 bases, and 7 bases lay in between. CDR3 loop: CASSYRLYQPQHF. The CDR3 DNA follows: TGTGCCAGCAGTTACAGACTCTATCAGCCCCAGCATTTT.

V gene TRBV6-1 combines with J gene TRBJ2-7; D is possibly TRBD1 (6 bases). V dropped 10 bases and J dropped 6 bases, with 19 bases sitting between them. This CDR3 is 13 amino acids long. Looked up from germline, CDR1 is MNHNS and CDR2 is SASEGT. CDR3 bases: TGTGCCATCGCAGCCAGAACAGGGCTCGAGCAGTACTTC. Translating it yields CAIAARTGLEQYF.

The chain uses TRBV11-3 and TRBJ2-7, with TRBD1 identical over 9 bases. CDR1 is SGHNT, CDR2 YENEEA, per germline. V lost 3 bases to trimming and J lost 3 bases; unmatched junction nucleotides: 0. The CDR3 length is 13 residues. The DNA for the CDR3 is TGTGCCAGCAGCTTGACAGGGGGCTACGAGCAGTACTTC. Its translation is CASSLTGGYEQYF.

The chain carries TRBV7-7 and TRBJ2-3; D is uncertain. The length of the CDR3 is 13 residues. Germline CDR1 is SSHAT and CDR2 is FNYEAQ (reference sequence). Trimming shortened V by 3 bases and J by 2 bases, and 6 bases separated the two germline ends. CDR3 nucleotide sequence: TGTGCCAGCAGCTTCGGAGACACAGATACGCAGTATTTT. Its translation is CASSFGDTDTQYF.

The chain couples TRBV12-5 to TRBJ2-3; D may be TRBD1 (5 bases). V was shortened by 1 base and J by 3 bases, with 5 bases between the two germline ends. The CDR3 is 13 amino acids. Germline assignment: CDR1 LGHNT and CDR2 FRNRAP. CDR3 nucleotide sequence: TGTGCTAGTGGTTTGGGACAGACAGATACGCAGTATTTT. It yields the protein CASGLGQTDTQYF.

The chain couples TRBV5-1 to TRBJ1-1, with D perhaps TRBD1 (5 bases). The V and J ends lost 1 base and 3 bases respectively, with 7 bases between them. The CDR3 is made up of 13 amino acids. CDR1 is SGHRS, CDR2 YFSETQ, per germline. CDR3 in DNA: TGCGCCAGCAGCTTGCGGGGGGACACTGAAGCTTTCTTT. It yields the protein CASSLRGDTEAFF.